This T cell receptor (beta chain) was found in a study of regulatory T cells in long-lasting Graves disease. Specified time point: newly diagnosed GD, antithyroid drugs for less than 3 months. The TCR library was made from RNA extracted from PBMCs. Per germline, CDR1 SEHNR and CDR2 FQNEAQ (reference sequence). Trimming removed 3 bases at V and 0 bases at J, with 12 bases between. The CDR3 extends over 16 amino acids. With iRepertoire HTBI primers and Arm-PCR of CDR3 regions, TCR beta libraries were built. Via MiXCR, TCRdb re-called the multiplex PCR reads, giving one row per CDR3 protein. The sample consists of 350,000 to 550,000 distinct CDR3 sequences, roughly 17% of them appearing once. These same records also appear under a second study, on T cells in Graves' hyperthyroidism and ophthalmopathy.

The chain carries TRBV7-9 and TRBJ2-4; D unclear. Sequenced here: peripheral blood mononuclear cells (PBMCs), sampled at new diagnosis, from a patient treated with antithyroid drugs. The clonotype was recovered from a woman aged 18-30 years with Graves disease. CDR3 residues: CASSLWSELAKNIQYF. In nucleotides, the CDR3 is TGTGCCAGCAGCTTGTGGAGCGAACTAGCCAAAAACATTCAGTACTTC.